This T cell receptor beta chain was sequenced during a study of blood T cell repertoires in COVID-19. Profiling relied on immunoSEQ multiplex PCR, and the TCRdb table lists in-frame clones only, not all of them. The sample lists around 230,000 clones; about 87% were seen once. The CDR3 is 18 residues long. Trimming took off 5 bases at V and 0 bases at J, with 23 bases between the two ends. Germline CDR1 reads SGHAT; CDR2 reads FQNNGV. Sequenced material: PBMCs or T cells enriched from blood (not recorded which). The TCR sequence derives from a woman aged 25 to 39 who had recovered from COVID-19. The V call is TRBV11-2, the J call TRBJ2-7; possible D gene TRBD1, 6 bases. The CDR3 DNA reads TGTGCCAGCAGCCCTAGCCGAATACAGGGAATCGGCTCCTACGAGCAGTACTTC. This codes for CASSPSRIQGIGSYEQYF.